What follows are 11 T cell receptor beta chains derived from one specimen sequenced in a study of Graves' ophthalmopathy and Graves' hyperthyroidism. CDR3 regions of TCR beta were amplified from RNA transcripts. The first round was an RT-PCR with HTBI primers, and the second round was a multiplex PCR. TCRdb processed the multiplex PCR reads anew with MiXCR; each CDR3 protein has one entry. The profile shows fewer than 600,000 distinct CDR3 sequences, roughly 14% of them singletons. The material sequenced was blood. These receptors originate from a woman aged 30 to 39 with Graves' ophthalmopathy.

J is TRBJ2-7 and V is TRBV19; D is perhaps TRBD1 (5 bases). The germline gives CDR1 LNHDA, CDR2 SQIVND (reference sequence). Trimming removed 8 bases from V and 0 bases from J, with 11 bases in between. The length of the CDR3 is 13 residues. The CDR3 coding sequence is TGTGCCAGTTCTATCCAGGGCTCCTACGAGCAGTACTTC. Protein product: CASSIQGSYEQYF. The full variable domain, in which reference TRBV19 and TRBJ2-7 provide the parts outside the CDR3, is DGGITQSPKYLFRKEGQNVTLSCEQNLNHDAMYWYRQDPGQGLRLIYYSQIVNDFQKGDIAEGYSVSREKKESFPLTVTSAQKNPTAFYLCASSIQGSYEQYFGPGTRLTVT.

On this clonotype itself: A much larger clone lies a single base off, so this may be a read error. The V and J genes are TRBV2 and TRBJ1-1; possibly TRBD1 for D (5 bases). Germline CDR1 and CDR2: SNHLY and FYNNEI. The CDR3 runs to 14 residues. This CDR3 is CASSGAGTNTEACF. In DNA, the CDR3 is TGTGCCAGCAGTGGGGCAGGGACGAACACTGAAGCTTGCTTT.

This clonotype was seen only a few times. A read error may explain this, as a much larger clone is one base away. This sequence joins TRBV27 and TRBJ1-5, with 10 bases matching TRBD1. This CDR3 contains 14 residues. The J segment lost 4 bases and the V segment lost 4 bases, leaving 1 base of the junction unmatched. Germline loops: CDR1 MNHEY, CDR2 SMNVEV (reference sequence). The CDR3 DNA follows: TGTGCCAGCAGTTCGGACAGGGGGAATCAGCCCCAGCATTTT. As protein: CASSSDRGNQPQHF.

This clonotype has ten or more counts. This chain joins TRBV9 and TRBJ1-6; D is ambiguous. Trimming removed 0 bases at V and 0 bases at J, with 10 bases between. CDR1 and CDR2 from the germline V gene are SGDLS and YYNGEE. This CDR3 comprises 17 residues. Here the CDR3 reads CASSVGGVVSYNSPLHF. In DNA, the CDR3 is TGTGCCAGCAGCGTAGGGGGTGTCGTCTCCTATAATTCACCCCTCCACTTT.

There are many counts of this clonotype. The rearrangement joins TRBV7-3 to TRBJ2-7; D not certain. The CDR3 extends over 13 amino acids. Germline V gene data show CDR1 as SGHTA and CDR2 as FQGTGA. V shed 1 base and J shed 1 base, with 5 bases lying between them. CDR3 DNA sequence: TGTGCCAGCAGCTTAAGCGAGTCCTACGAGCAGTACTTC. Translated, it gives CASSLSESYEQYF.

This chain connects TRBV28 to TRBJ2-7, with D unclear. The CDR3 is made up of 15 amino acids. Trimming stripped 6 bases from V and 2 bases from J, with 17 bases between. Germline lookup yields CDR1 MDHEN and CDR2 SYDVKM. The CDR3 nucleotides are TGTGCCAGCAGAGACTCGGACCCACCCGCCTACGAGCAGTACTTC. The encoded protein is CASRDSDPPAYEQYF.

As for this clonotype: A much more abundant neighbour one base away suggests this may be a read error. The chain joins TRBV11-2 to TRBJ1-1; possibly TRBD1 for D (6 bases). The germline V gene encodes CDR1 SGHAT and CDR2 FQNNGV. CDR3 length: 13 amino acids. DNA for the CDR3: TGTGCCAGCAGCTCTAACAGGGTCACTGAAGCTTGCTTT. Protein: CASSSNRVTEACF.

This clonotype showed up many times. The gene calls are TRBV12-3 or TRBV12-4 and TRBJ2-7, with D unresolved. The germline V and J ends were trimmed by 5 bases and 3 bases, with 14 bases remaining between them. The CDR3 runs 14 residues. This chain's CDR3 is CASSPPERLYEQYF. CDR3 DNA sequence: TGTGCCAGCAGTCCCCCGGAAAGACTCTACGAGCAGTACTTC.

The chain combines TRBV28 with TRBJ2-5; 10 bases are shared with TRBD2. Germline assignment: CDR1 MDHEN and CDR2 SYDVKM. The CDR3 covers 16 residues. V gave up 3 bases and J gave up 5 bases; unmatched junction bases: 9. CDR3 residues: CASSFALAGAQETQYF. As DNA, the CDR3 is TGTGCCAGCAGTTTCGCTCTAGCGGGGGCCCAGGAGACCCAGTACTTC.

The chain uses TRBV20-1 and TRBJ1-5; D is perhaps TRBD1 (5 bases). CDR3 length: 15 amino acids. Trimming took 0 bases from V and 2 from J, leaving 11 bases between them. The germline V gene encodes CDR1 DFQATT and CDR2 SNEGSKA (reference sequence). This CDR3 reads CSARDPWGGNQPQHF. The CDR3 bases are TGCAGTGCTAGAGATCCCTGGGGCGGCAATCAGCCCCAGCATTTT.

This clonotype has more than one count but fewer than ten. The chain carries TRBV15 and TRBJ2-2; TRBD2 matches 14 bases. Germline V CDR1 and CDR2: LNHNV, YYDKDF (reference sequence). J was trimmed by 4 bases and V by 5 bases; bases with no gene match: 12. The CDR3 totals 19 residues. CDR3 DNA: TGTGCCACCAGCGGTCGGACTAGCGGGGGGAATCGGCGCACCGGGGAGCTGTTTTTT. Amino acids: CATSGRTSGGNRRTGELFF.